Reported below is one TCR beta chain. The entry originates in a study of Graves' ophthalmopathy and Graves' hyperthyroidism. The germline V gene encodes CDR1 SNHLY and CDR2 FYNNEI. The CDR3 totals 13 residues. Unmatched junction bases numbered 7, after V lost 8 bases and J lost 6 bases. Serum thyroxine and TRAb, along with clinical symptoms, thyroid ultrasound and orbital computed tomography, were what diagnosis relied on. RNA served as the template for amplifying TCR beta CDR3 regions. First-round RT-PCR with HTBI primers preceded a second-round multiplex PCR. TCRdb ran MiXCR on the multiplex PCR reads and lists one entry per CDR3 protein. The table includes 500,000 to 700,000 distinct CDR3 sequences, approximately 35% detected once.

The receptor's source is an adult man with Graves' hyperthyroidism. The chain combines TRBV2 with TRBJ2-3, with 8 bases that match TRBD1. Sequencing was done on a sample of peripheral blood or thyroid tissue (not recorded which). The DNA for the CDR3 is TGTGCCAGCCTCGGACAGGGAGGCGATACGCAGTATTTT. This sequence encodes CASLGQGGDTQYF. The full variable domain, rest sourced from reference TRBV2 and TRBJ2-3, is EPEVTQTPSHQVTQMGQEVILRCVPISNHLYFYWYRQILGQKVEFLVSFYNNEISEKSEIFDDQFSVERPDGSNFTLKIRSTKLEDSAMYFCASLGQGGDTQYFGPGTRLTVL.